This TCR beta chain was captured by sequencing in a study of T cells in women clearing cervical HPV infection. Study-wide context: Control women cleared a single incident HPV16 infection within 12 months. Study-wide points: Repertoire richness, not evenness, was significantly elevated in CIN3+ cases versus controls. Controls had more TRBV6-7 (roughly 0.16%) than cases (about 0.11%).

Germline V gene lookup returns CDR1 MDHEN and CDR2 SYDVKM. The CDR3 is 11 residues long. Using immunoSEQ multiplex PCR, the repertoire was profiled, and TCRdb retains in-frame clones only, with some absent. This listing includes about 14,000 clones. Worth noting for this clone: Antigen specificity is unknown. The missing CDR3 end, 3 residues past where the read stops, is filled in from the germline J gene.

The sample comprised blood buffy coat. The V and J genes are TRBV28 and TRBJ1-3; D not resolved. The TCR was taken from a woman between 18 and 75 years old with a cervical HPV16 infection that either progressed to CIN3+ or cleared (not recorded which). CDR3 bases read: TGTGCCAGCAGTTTCAAGAGCTCC. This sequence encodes CASSFKSS. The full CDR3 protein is CASSFKSSIYF.